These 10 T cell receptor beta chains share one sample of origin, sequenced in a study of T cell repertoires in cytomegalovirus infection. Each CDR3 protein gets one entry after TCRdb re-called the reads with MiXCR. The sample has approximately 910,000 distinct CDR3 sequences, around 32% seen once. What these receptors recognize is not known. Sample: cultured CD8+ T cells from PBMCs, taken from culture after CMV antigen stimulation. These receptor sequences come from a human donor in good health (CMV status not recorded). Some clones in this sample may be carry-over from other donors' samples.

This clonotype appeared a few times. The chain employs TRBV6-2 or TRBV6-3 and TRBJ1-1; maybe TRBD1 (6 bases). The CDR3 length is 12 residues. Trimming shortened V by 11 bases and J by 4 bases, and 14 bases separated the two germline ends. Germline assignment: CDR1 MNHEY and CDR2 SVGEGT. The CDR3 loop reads CAAQGSGTEAFF. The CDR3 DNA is TGTGCCGCCCAGGGGTCGGGCACTGAAGCTTTCTTT.

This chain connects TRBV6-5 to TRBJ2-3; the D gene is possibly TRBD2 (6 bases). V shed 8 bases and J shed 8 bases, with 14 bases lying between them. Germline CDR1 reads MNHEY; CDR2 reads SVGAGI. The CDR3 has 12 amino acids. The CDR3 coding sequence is TGTGCCAGCTCTTCGACTAGTGCTACGCAGTATTTT. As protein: CASSSTSATQYF.

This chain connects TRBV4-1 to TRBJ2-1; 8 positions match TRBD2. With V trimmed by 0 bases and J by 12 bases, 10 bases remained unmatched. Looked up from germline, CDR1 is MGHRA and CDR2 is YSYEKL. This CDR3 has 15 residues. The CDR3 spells CASSQEVAGSYGQFF. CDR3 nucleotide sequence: TGCGCCAGCAGCCAAGAGGTAGCGGGATCTTACGGGCAGTTCTTC.

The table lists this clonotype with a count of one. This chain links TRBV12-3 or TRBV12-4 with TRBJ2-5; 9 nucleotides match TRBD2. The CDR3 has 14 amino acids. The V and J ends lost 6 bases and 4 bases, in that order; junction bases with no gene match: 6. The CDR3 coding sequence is TGTGCCAGCAGACCAGCGGGGGGCAGAGAGACCCAGTACTTC. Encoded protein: CASRPAGGRETQYF.

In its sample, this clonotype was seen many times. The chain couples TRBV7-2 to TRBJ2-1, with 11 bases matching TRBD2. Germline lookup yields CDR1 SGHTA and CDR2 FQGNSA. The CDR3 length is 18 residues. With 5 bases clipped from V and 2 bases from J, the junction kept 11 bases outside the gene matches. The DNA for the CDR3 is TGTGCCAGCAGCCAACTAGCGGGGGCACCTGTGGCCTACAATGAGCAGTTCTTC. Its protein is CASSQLAGAPVAYNEQFF.

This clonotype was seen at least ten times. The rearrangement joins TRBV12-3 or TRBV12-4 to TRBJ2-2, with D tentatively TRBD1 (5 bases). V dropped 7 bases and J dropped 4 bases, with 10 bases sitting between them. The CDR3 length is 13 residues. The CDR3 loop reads CASTQGSTGELFF. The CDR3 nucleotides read TGTGCCAGCACCCAGGGTAGCACCGGGGAGCTGTTTTTT.

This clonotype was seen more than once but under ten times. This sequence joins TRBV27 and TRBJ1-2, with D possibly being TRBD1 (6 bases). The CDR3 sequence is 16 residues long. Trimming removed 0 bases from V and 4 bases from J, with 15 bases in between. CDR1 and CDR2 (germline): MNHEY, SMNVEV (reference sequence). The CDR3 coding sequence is TGTGCCAGCAGTTTATCCCTTTCCGGGACACCCTATGGCTACACCTTC. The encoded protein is CASSLSLSGTPYGYTF.

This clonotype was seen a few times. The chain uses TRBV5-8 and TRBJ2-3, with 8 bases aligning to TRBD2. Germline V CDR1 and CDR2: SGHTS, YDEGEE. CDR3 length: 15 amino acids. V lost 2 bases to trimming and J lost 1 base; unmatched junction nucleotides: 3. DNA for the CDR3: TGTGCCAGCAGCTTCGCGGGGGGAGGCACAGATACGCAGTATTTT. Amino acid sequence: CASSFAGGGTDTQYF.

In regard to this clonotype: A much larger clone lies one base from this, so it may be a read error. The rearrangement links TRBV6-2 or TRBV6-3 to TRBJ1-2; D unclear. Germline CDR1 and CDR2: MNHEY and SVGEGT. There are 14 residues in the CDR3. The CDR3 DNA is TGTACCAGCAGTTACTCCGGGCAGACATATGGCTACACCTTC. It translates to CTSSYSGQTYGYTF.

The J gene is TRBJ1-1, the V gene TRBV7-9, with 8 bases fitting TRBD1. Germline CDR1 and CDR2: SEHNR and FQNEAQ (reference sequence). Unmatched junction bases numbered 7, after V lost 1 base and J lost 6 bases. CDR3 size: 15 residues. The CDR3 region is CASSLVRTGYSEAFF. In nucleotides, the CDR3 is TGTGCCAGCAGCTTAGTTCGGACAGGGTATTCTGAAGCTTTCTTT.